This T cell receptor (beta chain) was captured in a study of blood T cell repertoires in COVID-19. Study-level background: Some COVID-19 samples were acute and others convalescent; all came from the United States, Italy and Spain.

This clone was detected once. Germline values: CDR1 LNHDA, CDR2 SQIVND (reference sequence). The CDR3 sequence is 13 residues long. Trimming shortened V by 5 bases and J by 1 base, and 8 bases separated the two germline ends. In the original workflow: Estimated nucleated cell counts came from reference gene primer amplification. Data came from immunoSEQ multiplex PCR; TCRdb stores just in-frame clones and leaves some out. That table gives V, J and clone size, and the DNA gave D and trimming. The sample carries roughly 180,000 clones, approximately 86% recorded once. V gene TRBV19 combines with J gene TRBJ2-5, with D uncertain. The sample was peripheral blood. The sequence derives from a man in his sixties who had recovered from COVID-19. The CDR3 loop reads CASSSPGQETQYF. CDR3 bases: TGTGCCAGTAGTTCCCCGGGCCAAGAGACCCAGTACTTC.